This passage covers 20 T cell receptor beta chains from one sample sequenced in a study of T cell responses to AZD1222 COVID-19 vaccine. Clones were sequenced by immunoSEQ multiplex PCR, and TCRdb holds only the in-frame ones, with some missing. The data show around 140,000 clones, nearly 90% seen once. Source: peripheral blood, taken on day 0 of AZD1222 vaccination. These receptors all come from an adult in good health.

This rearrangement joins TRBV29-1 to TRBJ1-4, with TRBD1 matching over 12 bases. The germline CDR1 and CDR2 sequences are SQVTM and ANQGSEA. The V gene end was trimmed by 7 bases and the J gene end by 1 base; junction bases not matched to a gene: 10. This CDR3 is 17 amino acids long. CDR3 protein: CSALRDRGRGTNEKLFF. In DNA, the CDR3 is TGCAGCGCCTTGCGGGACAGGGGGCGAGGAACTAATGAAAAACTGTTTTTT.

The chain is built from TRBV7-9 and TRBJ1-2; possibly TRBD1 for D (5 bases). CDR3 length equals 13 residues. CDR1 SEHNR and CDR2 FQNEAQ come from the germline V gene (reference sequence). V lost 5 bases and J 3 bases, leaving 10 bases between the germline ends. The chain's CDR3 is CASSGQGYYGYTF. CDR3 DNA: TGTGCCAGCAGCGGCCAGGGTTACTATGGCTACACCTTC. The full variable domain, with the rest looked up from reference TRBV7-9 and TRBJ1-2, is DTGVSQNPRHKITKRGQNVTFRCDPISEHNRLYWYRQTLGQGPEFLTYFQNEAQLEKSRLLSDRFSAERPKGSFSTLEIQRTEQGDSAMYLCASSGQGYYGYTFGSGTRLTVV.

This clone was recorded once. The chain couples TRBV30 to TRBJ1-6; D may be TRBD1 (5 bases). Per germline, CDR1 GTSNPN and CDR2 SVGIG (reference sequence). The V gene lost 3 bases and the J gene lost 5 bases, with 17 bases spanning the gap. This CDR3 has 16 residues. CDR3 in DNA: TGTGCCTGGAGCCCGGCAGGGAAGTTCGATAATTCACCCCTCCACTTT. Its translation: CAWSPAGKFDNSPLHF.

The CDR3 loop reads CSATGHEQYF. For the CDR3, the DNA is TGCAGTGCTACTGGACACGAGCAGTACTTC. The genes are TRBV20-1 and TRBJ2-7, with unresolved D. CDR1 DFQATT and CDR2 SNEGSKA come from the germline V gene (reference sequence). V lost 4 bases and J 5 bases, leaving 6 bases between the germline ends. The CDR3 spans 10 residues.

The chain is built from TRBV10-3 and TRBJ2-1; 13 bases are shared with TRBD2. The trim removed 10 bases at V and 5 bases at J, leaving 5 bases unmatched. Germline V gene data show CDR1 as ENHRY and CDR2 as SYGVKD. This CDR3 region has 14 residues. The CDR3 sequence is CATHGTSGNNEQFF. The CDR3 nucleotides read TGTGCCACCCACGGGACTAGCGGGAACAATGAGCAGTTCTTC.

This clone was seen only a few times. The V call is TRBV7-9, the J call TRBJ1-1, with D tentatively TRBD1 (5 bases). The CDR3 runs 13 residues. The germline V gene has CDR1 SEHNR and CDR2 FQNEAQ (reference sequence). The ends were cut back, 5 bases at V and 9 bases at J, with 16 bases in the middle. The DNA for the CDR3 is TGTGCCAGCAGCCCTTGGGAGGGGTTACAAGCTTTCTTT. Its protein is CASSPWEGLQAFF.

V is TRBV5-1 and J is TRBJ2-2; TRBD1 might be the D (6 bases). The CDR3 loop spans 15 amino acids. In germline, CDR1 is SGHRS, CDR2 YFSETQ. Trimming removed 4 bases from V and 0 bases from J, with 10 bases in between. The CDR3 nucleotides are TGCGCCAGCAGCCTGGGACAAACGAACACCGGGGAGCTGTTTTTT. This translates into CASSLGQTNTGELFF.

The chain carries TRBV4-3 and TRBJ1-1; 9 bases agree with TRBD1. The CDR3 runs to 13 residues. Germline loops: CDR1 LGHNA, CDR2 YSLEER. V shed 5 bases, J shed 5 bases, and the junction held 3 bases outside the gene matches. In DNA, the CDR3 is TGCGCCAGCAGCGGGGACAGGGCTACTGAAGCTTTCTTT. It is translated as CASSGDRATEAFF.

The chain uses TRBV27 and TRBJ1-4; a weak D match, TRBD1 (5 bases). CDR1 is MNHEY, CDR2 SMNVEV, per germline (reference sequence). V shed 2 bases and J shed 5 bases, with 12 bases lying between them. The CDR3 consists of 15 residues. CDR3 coding DNA: TGTGCCAGCAGTTTAAAGGGGCAGAGCAATGAAAAACTGTTTTTT. Its translation is CASSLKGQSNEKLFF.

The CDR3 loop reads CASSLGQGRNGYTF. DNA of the CDR3: TGTGCCAGCAGCTTAGGACAGGGGAGGAATGGCTACACCTTC. The chain employs TRBV7-3 and TRBJ1-2; 9 nucleotides align to TRBD1. Trimming removed 2 bases from V and 6 bases from J; junction bases left unmatched: 4. CDR3 length: 14 residues. Germline V gives CDR1 SGHTA, CDR2 FQGTGA.

This chain connects TRBV5-1 to TRBJ2-3; the D is unclear. V was cut by 0 bases and J by 0 bases, with 8 bases left in between. This CDR3 is built from 15 residues. Per germline, CDR1 SGHRS and CDR2 YFSETQ. The CDR3 region has the DNA TGCGCCAGCAGCTTGGGGAGCCTTAGCACAGATACGCAGTATTTT. It yields the protein CASSLGSLSTDTQYF.

The rearrangement links TRBV19 to TRBJ2-7; TRBD2 aligns across 13 bases. Germline V lookup: CDR1 LNHDA, CDR2 SQIVND (reference sequence). V lost 6 bases, J lost 6 bases, and 8 bases stayed unmatched. The CDR3 runs 15 residues. CDR3 in amino acids: CASRDRTSGSFEQYF. The DNA for the CDR3 is TGTGCCAGTAGGGACCGGACTAGCGGGAGTTTCGAGCAGTACTTC.

J is TRBJ1-2 and V is TRBV5-4; maybe TRBD1 (5 bases). Trimming shortened V by 4 bases and J by 4 bases, and 14 bases separated the two germline ends. Per germline, CDR1 SGHNT and CDR2 YYREEE (reference sequence). The length of the CDR3 is 14 residues. The CDR3 region has the DNA TGTGCCAGCAGCCCGACGGGACGGATCTATGGCTACACCTTC. It yields the protein CASSPTGRIYGYTF.

The rearrangement joins TRBV15 to TRBJ2-7; D is uncertain. The CDR3 consists of 14 residues. The germline CDR1 and CDR2 sequences are LNHNV and YYDKDF (reference sequence). V gave up 0 bases and J gave up 0 bases, with 6 bases separating them. The CDR3 sequence is CATSRDRASYEQYF. In DNA, the CDR3 is TGTGCCACCAGCAGAGATAGGGCCTCCTACGAGCAGTACTTC.

The V and J genes are TRBV19 and TRBJ1-2; 8 nucleotides match TRBD1. Trimming took 4 bases from V and 3 from J; bases not matched to a gene: 4. Germline values: CDR1 LNHDA, CDR2 SQIVND (reference sequence). CDR3 length: 14 residues. This chain's CDR3 is CASSKQGVDYGYTF. CDR3 DNA sequence: TGTGCCAGTAGTAAACAGGGGGTTGACTATGGCTACACCTTC.

This chain uses TRBV27 with TRBJ1-3; no reliable D call. The CDR3 extends over 14 amino acids. V lost 6 bases, J lost 4 bases, and 13 bases lay in between. Germline CDR1 is MNHEY and CDR2 is SMNVEV (reference sequence). CDR3 in amino acids: CASRMLGAGNTIYF. In DNA form, the CDR3 reads TGTGCCAGCAGAATGCTCGGTGCGGGAAACACCATATATTTT.

The chain has TRBV5-5 and TRBJ2-3, with TRBD1 identical over 11 bases. Germline V gives CDR1 SGHKS, CDR2 YYEKEE (reference sequence). The V and J ends lost 0 bases and 3 bases, in that order; junction bases with no gene match: 0. There are 15 residues in the CDR3. CDR3 loop: CASSLGDRGTDTQYF. For the CDR3, the DNA is TGTGCCAGCAGCTTGGGGGACAGGGGGACAGATACGCAGTATTTT.

The V and J genes are TRBV7-9 and TRBJ2-3; a possible D gene is TRBD2 (5 bases). Trimming took off 6 bases at V and 2 bases at J, with 18 bases between the two ends. The germline CDR1 and CDR2 sequences are SEHNR and FQNEAQ (reference sequence). There are 16 residues in the CDR3. This chain's CDR3 is CASSRSLGGDTDTQYF. The CDR3 bases are TGTGCCAGCAGTCGTAGCTTAGGAGGAGACACAGATACGCAGTATTTT.

This clone appeared a few times. The genes are TRBV27 and TRBJ1-5; D remains ambiguous. V lost 3 bases and J 0 bases, leaving 12 bases between the germline ends. Per germline, CDR1 MNHEY and CDR2 SMNVEV (reference sequence). The CDR3 has 16 residues. CDR3 loop: CASSFVSANSNQPQHF. The CDR3 region has the DNA TGTGCCAGCAGTTTTGTGAGCGCTAATAGCAATCAGCCCCAGCATTTT.

This sequence joins TRBV28 and TRBJ1-4, with TRBD1 matching 10 bases. Germline assignment: CDR1 MDHEN and CDR2 SYDVKM. The length of the CDR3 is 14 residues. J was trimmed by 15 bases and V by 3 bases; bases with no gene match: 10. In DNA, the CDR3 is TGTGCCAGCAGTTTGACAGGGGGCGCGGGGCGGATGTTTTTT. This translates into CASSLTGGAGRMFF.